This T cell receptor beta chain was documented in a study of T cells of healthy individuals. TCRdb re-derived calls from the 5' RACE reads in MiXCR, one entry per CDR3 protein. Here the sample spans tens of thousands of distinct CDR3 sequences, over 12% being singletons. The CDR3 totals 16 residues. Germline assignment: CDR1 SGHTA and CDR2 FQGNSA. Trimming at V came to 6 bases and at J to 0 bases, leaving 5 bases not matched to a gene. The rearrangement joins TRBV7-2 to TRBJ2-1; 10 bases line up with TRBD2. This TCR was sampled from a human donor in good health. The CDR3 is CASRGLAASSYNEQFF. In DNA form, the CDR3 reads TGTGCCAGCAGAGGACTAGCGGCCAGCTCCTACAATGAGCAGTTCTTC.